This T cell receptor (beta chain) was sequenced for a study of cytomegalovirus exposure and HLA in healthy donors. With 60 Vbeta and 13 Jbeta primers, the PCR was carried out. Profiled with immunoSEQ multiplex PCR; TCRdb holds only in-frame clones, not every one. The repertoire has 95,000 to 100,000 clones, around 75% of them found once; the top ten carry roughly 10%. Germline CDR1 MNHNY, CDR2 SVGAGI (reference sequence). V was clipped by 2 bases and J by 4 bases; unmatched bases: 9. The CDR3 runs to 16 residues. This chain links TRBV6-6 with TRBJ1-2, with TRBD1 matching 8 bases. The specimen sequenced was PBMCs. The sequence came from a man aged 50 to 60 in good health and CMV-seronegative. The CDR3 spells CASSYSGGTGGYGYTF. CDR3 DNA sequence: TGTGCCAGCAGTTACAGCGGAGGGACAGGAGGCTATGGCTACACCTTC.